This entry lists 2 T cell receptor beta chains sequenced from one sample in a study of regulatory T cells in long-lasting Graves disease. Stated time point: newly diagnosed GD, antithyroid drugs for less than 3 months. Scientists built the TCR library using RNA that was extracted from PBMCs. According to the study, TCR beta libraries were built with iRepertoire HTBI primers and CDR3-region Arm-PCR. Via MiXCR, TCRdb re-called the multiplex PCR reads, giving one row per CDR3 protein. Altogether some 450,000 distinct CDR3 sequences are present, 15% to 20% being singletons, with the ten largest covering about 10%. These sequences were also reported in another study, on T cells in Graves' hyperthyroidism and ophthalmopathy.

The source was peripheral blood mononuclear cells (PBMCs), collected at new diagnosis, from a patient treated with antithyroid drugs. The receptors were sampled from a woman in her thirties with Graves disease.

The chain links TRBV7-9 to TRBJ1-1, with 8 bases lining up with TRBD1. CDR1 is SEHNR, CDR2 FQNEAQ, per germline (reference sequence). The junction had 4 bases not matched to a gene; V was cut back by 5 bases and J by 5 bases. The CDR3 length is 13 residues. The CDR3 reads CASSPNRGTEAFF. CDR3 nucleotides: TGTGCCAGCAGCCCAAACAGGGGGACTGAAGCTTTCTTT.

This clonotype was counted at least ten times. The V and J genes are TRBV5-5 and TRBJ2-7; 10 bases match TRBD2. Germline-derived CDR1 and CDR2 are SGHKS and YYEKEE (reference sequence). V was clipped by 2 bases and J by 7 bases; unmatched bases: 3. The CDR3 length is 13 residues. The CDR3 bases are TGTGCCAGCAGCTTCCCTAGCGGGAGTGAGCAGTACTTC. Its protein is CASSFPSGSEQYF.